Detailed here is one TCR beta chain. The sample comes from a study of blood T cell repertoires in COVID-19. Germline CDR1 is SEHNR and CDR2 is FQNEAQ (reference sequence). The CDR3 runs to 19 residues. V was pared by 1 base and J by 6 bases, with 19 bases of the junction left unmatched. Some clones are missing from TCRdb's copy, which holds only in-frame ones; the method was immunoSEQ multiplex PCR. The repertoire holds about 210,000 clones, with 85% to 90% as singletons. What was sequenced was peripheral blood. This TCR came from a man between 18 and 29 years old with active or convalescent COVID-19. The chain has TRBV7-9 and TRBJ2-3, with TRBD1 matching over 7 bases. The CDR3 loop reads CASSLVPLRQGFGQDTQYF. The CDR3 DNA follows: TGTGCCAGCAGCTTAGTCCCCCTTCGACAGGGCTTTGGGCAGGATACGCAGTATTTT.